This T cell receptor beta chain derives from a study of spatial heterogeneity in lung cancer. Study summary: Detection of beta-chain sequences consistently exceeded that of alpha-chain sequences. Study-wide points: In tumors, expanded intratumoral alpha and beta TCR counts tracked mutation counts.

Individually, TCR cDNA molecules were each labelled with a unique molecular identifier. TCRdb used MiXCR to reprocess the 5' RACE reads, holding one entry per CDR3 protein. The sample comprises 9,000 or so distinct CDR3 sequences, 4.5% of which are singletons, and roughly 11% rests with the top ten. V was shortened by 3 bases and J by 6 bases, with 9 bases between the two germline ends. CDR1 is SEHNR and CDR2 is FQNEAQ in the germline V gene (reference sequence). The CDR3 extends over 12 amino acids. Time point indicated: sample taken at primary tumor resection. Whole RNA from tumor, nontumor lung or frozen PBMC was sequenced unsorted. This clonotype has at least ten counts. Its specificity is not known.

The rearrangement uses TRBV7-9 and TRBJ2-7, with D possibly matching TRBD2 (6 bases). This receptor was identified in a female donor with early-stage non-small cell lung cancer. Sequenced here: lung tumor tissue, sampled at surgery. For the CDR3, the DNA is TGTGCCAGCAGCTTGGAGGGATCCGAGCAGTACTTC. The encoded protein is CASSLEGSEQYF.